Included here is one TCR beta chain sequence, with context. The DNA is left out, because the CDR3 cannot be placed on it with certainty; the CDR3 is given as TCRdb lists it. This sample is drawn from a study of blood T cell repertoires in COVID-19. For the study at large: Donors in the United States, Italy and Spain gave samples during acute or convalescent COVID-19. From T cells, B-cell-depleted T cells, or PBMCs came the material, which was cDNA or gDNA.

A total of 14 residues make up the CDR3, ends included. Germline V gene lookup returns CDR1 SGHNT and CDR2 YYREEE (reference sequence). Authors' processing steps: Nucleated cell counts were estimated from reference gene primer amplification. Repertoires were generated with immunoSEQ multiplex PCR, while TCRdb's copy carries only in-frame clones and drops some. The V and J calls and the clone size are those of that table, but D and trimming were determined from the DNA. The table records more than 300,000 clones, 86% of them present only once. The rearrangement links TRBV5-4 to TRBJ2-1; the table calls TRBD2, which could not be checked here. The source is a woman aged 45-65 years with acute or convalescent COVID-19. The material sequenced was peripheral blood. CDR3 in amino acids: CASSLVASGSPGVF.